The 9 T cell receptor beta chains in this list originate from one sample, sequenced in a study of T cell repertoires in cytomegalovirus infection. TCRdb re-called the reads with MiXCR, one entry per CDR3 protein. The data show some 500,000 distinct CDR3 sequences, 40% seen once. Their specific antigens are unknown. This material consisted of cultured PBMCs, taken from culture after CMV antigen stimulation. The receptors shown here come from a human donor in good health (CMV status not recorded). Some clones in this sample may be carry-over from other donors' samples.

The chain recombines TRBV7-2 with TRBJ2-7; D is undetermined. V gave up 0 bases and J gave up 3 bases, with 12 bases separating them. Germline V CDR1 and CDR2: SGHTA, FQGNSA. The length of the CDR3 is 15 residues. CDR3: CASSLAGNPFYEQYF. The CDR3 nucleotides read TGTGCCAGCAGCTTAGCAGGGAACCCTTTCTACGAGCAGTACTTC.

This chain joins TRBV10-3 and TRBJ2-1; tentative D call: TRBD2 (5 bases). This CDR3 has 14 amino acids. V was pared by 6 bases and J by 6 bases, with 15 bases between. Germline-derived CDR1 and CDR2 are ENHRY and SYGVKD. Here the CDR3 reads CAISLGSGSNEQFF. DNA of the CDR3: TGTGCCATCAGCCTCGGAAGCGGTTCCAATGAGCAGTTCTTC.

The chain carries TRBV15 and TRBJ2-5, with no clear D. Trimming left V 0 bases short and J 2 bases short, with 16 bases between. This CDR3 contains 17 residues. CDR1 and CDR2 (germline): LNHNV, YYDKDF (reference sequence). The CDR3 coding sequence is TGTGCCACCAGCAGAGATCAAGGACCCATGAGACAAGAGACCCAGTACTTC. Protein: CATSRDQGPMRQETQYF.

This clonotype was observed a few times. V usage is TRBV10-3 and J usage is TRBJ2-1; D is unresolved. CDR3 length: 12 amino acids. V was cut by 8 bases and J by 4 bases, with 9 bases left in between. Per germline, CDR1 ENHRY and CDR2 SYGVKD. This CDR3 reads CAISGAYNEQFF. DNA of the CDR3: TGTGCCATCTCGGGCGCTTACAATGAGCAGTTCTTC.

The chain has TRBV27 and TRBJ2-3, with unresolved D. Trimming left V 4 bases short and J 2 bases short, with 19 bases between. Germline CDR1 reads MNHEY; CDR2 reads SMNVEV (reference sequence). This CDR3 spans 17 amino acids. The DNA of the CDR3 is TGTGCCAGCAGTTCGGGCCAGAGTCCTTATTTCACAGATACGCAGTATTTT. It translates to CASSSGQSPYFTDTQYF.

CDR3 loop: CASTLAIGSYEQYF. The CDR3, as DNA: TGTGCCAGCACCCTAGCAATAGGCTCCTACGAGCAGTACTTC. This sequence joins TRBV19 and TRBJ2-7, with D maybe TRBD2 (5 bases). The CDR3 length is 14 residues. Germline CDR1 and CDR2: LNHDA and SQIVND (reference sequence). Trimming stripped 9 bases from V and 0 bases from J, with 15 bases between.

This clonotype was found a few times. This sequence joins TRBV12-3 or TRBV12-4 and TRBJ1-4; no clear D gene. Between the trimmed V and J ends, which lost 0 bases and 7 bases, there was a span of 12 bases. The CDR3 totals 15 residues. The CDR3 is CASSLALIGLEKLFF. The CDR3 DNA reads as TGTGCCAGCAGTTTAGCGCTCATTGGACTTGAAAAACTGTTTTTT.

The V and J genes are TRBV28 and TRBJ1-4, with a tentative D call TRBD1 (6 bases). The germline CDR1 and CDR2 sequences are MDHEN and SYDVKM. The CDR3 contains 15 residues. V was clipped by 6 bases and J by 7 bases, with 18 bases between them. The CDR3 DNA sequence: TGTGCCAGCAGCCCTGGGGGGGCCTCGGGTGAAAAACTGTTTTTT. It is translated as CASSPGGASGEKLFF.

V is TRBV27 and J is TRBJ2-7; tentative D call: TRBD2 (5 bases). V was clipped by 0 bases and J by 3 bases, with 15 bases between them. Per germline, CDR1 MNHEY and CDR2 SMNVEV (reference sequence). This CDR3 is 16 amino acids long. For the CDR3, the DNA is TGTGCCAGCAGTTTATCGGCTGACTATACTGTCTACGAGCAGTACTTC. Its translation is CASSLSADYTVYEQYF.